The rows below give T cell receptor beta chains drawn from one sample of a study of CD8 T cells in ankylosing spondylitis. One entry per CDR3 protein results from TCRdb running MiXCR on the 5' RACE reads. The sample has about 360,000 distinct CDR3 sequences, roughly 20% seen once. Source material: blood, either unsorted or a sorted T cell fraction (not recorded which). The receptors were gathered from a male donor with ankylosing spondylitis or in good health (not recorded which). Both conserved end residues are part of each CDR3. Each record gives: CDR3 DNA, CDR3 protein, J gene, V gene, clone size, D gene. D genes are given only for firm matches. Not every row has a clone size; where given, it reads once, few, many or a size class.

DNA: TGTGCCAGCAGCTGGGATGGGGGACAGGGACTCTCTGGGGCCAACGTCCTGACTTTC
CDR3: CASSWDGGQGLSGANVLTF
J: TRBJ2-6
V: TRBV11-1
size: NA
D: TRBD1

DNA: TGTGCCAGCAGCTCAGGGGGGGTCCCCAATGAGCAGTTCTTC
CDR3: CASSSGGVPNEQFF
J: TRBJ2-1
V: TRBV7-9
size: few
D: NA

DNA: TGTGCCAGCAGCCAAGATCCGACAGGGTATTACAATGAGCAGTTCTTC
CDR3: CASSQDPTGYYNEQFF
J: TRBJ2-1
V: TRBV3-1
size: once
D: TRBD1

DNA: TGTGCCTGGAGTGTCTTGATAAGTGTCTATGGCTACACCTTC
CDR3: CAWSVLISVYGYTF
J: TRBJ1-2
V: TRBV30
size: few
D: NA

DNA: TGTGCCAGCAGGGGCCCTGGGGCCAACGTCCTGACTTTC
CDR3: CASRGPGANVLTF
J: TRBJ2-6
V: TRBV7-2
size: NA
D: NA

DNA: TGTGCCAGCAGCTTAGCGCCAGGGTGGGCCGGGGAGCTGTTTTTT
CDR3: CASSLAPGWAGELFF
J: TRBJ2-2
V: TRBV7-8
size: NA
D: NA

DNA: TGTGCCACCAGTGATTTCAATGAGCAGTTCTTC
CDR3: CATSDFNEQFF
J: TRBJ2-1
V: TRBV24-1
size: few
D: NA

DNA: TGTGCCAGCAGCTTAGGACAGGGGGATTTTGAGACCCAGTACTTC
CDR3: CASSLGQGDFETQYF
J: TRBJ2-5
V: TRBV7-9
size: NA
D: TRBD1

DNA: TGTGCCACCAGCAGAGTCCTCGGGGGGCTTAGAGAGACCCAGTACTTC
CDR3: CATSRVLGGLRETQYF
J: TRBJ2-5
V: TRBV15
size: NA
D: NA

DNA: TGTGCCAGCAGCCCGGGACAGTCGAACACCGGGGAGCTGTTTTTT
CDR3: CASSPGQSNTGELFF
J: TRBJ2-2
V: TRBV4-2
size: NA
D: TRBD1

DNA: TGTGCCAGCAGCCCACCGGGACCCACATTTGCAGATACGCAGTATTTT
CDR3: CASSPPGPTFADTQYF
J: TRBJ2-3
V: TRBV13
size: few
D: NA

DNA: TGTGCCAGCAGTAAGACTAGCGGGGGGGCGCGTAATGAGCAGTTCTTC
CDR3: CASSKTSGGARNEQFF
J: TRBJ2-1
V: TRBV28
size: few
D: TRBD2

DNA: TGTGCCAGCAGCCAAGATAAGGGCAGGGGATTTTGGGCAGATACGCAGTATTTT
CDR3: CASSQDKGRGFWADTQYF
J: TRBJ2-3
V: TRBV4-2
size: few
D: NA

DNA: TGTGCCACGGGACAGGGTTGGGGTGAGCAGTTCTTC
CDR3: CATGQGWGEQFF
J: TRBJ2-1
V: TRBV19
size: few
D: TRBD1

DNA: TGTGCCAGCAGTGTTCGCTCTTTTCGGGGTTCTGGGGAGACCCAGTACTTC
CDR3: CASSVRSFRGSGETQYF
J: TRBJ2-5
V: TRBV6-1
size: NA
D: NA

DNA: TGTGCCAGCAGCCCCCCGGGACAGGATCCCGGCGGCTACACCTTC
CDR3: CASSPPGQDPGGYTF
J: TRBJ1-2
V: TRBV27
size: many
D: TRBD1

DNA: TGTGCCAGGCTAACAGGGGGCGCAGGGAACAATGAGCAGTTCTTC
CDR3: CARLTGGAGNNEQFF
J: TRBJ2-1
V: TRBV2
size: NA
D: TRBD1

DNA: TGCAGCGTAGTATGGATGGCTGGAAACACCATATATTTT
CDR3: CSVVWMAGNTIYF
J: TRBJ1-3
V: TRBV29-1
size: NA
D: NA

DNA: TGCAGCGTTCGTAACAGAGGACACGAGCAGTACTTC
CDR3: CSVRNRGHEQYF
J: TRBJ2-7
V: TRBV29-1
size: few
D: NA